The rows below give T cell receptor beta chains drawn from one sample of a study of early T cells in non-severe SARS-CoV-2 infection. TCRdb re-called the 5' RACE reads through MiXCR, storing one row per CDR3 protein. The sample contains tens of thousands of distinct CDR3 sequences, around 3.9% of which appear only once. The sequenced sample was whole blood. These receptors all come from an adult who was a healthcare worker with PCR-confirmed SARS-CoV-2 infection or an uninfected control (not recorded which). Both conserved end residues are part of each CDR3. The D gene is left open where the match is weak. A row's size may be missing; if present it is once, few, many or a size class.

size	V	J	D	CDR3	DNA
many	TRBV19	TRBJ1-2	NA	CASSIDDRYGYTF	TGTGCCAGTAGTATAGATGACCGCTATGGCTACACCTTC
many	TRBV28	TRBJ2-3	NA	CASSGQPTDTQYF	TGTGCCAGCAGCGGGCAACCCACAGATACGCAGTATTTT
few	TRBV7-3	TRBJ2-2	NA	CASSLWDSGELFF	TGTGCCAGCAGCTTATGGGACTCCGGGGAGCTGTTTTTT
many	TRBV28	TRBJ2-7	NA	CASSSSPYEQYF	TGTGCCAGCAGTTCCTCCCCCTACGAGCAGTACTTC
few	TRBV12-3/TRBV12-4	TRBJ2-2	NA	CASSLPVNTGELFF	TGTGCCAGCAGTTTGCCCGTGAACACCGGGGAGCTGTTTTTT
many	TRBV7-8	TRBJ2-3	NA	CASSLAVGAANTQYF	TGTGCCAGCAGCTTAGCGGTGGGAGCGGCAAATACGCAGTATTTT
many	TRBV5-1	TRBJ2-1	TRBD2	CASSGGLAGNEQFF	TGCGCCAGCAGCGGAGGACTAGCGGGAAATGAGCAGTTCTTC
NA	TRBV7-8	TRBJ2-3	NA	CASTRARGVTDTQYF	TGTGCCAGCACCAGGGCGCGGGGTGTTACAGATACGCAGTATTTT
many	TRBV9	TRBJ1-5	NA	CASSVDDGRNQPQHF	TGTGCCAGCAGCGTAGATGACGGCAGAAATCAGCCCCAGCATTTT
many	TRBV5-5	TRBJ2-7	TRBD2	CASSWGLAGGPQYF	TGTGCCAGCAGCTGGGGACTAGCGGGAGGTCCCCAGTACTTC
many	TRBV7-3	TRBJ2-1	TRBD2	CASREPGLAINEQFF	TGTGCCAGCAGGGAACCGGGACTAGCGATCAATGAGCAGTTCTTC
many	TRBV6-1	TRBJ2-3	TRBD2	CASSENGRVPTTDTQYF	TGTGCCAGCAGTGAAAACGGGAGGGTCCCTACCACAGATACGCAGTATTTT
many	TRBV19	TRBJ2-7	NA	CASSLQDSSYEQYF	TGTGCCAGTAGCCTCCAAGACAGCTCCTACGAGCAGTACTTC
many	TRBV2	TRBJ2-7	TRBD1	CASSGQGRNEQYF	TGTGCCAGCTCGGGACAGGGCAGAAACGAGCAGTACTTC
many	TRBV10-3	TRBJ2-1	TRBD2	CAISESSGVDEQFF	TGTGCCATCAGTGAGTCCAGCGGGGTAGATGAGCAGTTCTTC
NA	TRBV7-6	TRBJ2-3	NA	CASSLGRLVPTDTQYF	TGTGCCAGCAGCTTAGGCCGACTGGTCCCCACAGATACGCAGTATTTT
many	TRBV18	TRBJ2-1	TRBD2	CASSPVTGGANEQFF	TGTGCCAGCTCACCAGTAACGGGAGGGGCGAATGAGCAGTTCTTC
many	TRBV2	TRBJ2-2	NA	CASTPRGVNTGELFF	TGTGCCAGCACCCCCAGGGGCGTAAACACCGGGGAGCTGTTTTTT
many	TRBV5-1	TRBJ2-3	TRBD2	CASSRSGTGRTDTQYF	TGCGCCAGCAGCCGAAGCGGGACCGGACGCACAGATACGCAGTATTTT
many	TRBV12-3/TRBV12-4	TRBJ2-7	TRBD1	CASSRQGTSYEQYF	TGTGCCAGCAGCAGACAGGGTACGTCCTACGAGCAGTACTTC
many	TRBV29-1	TRBJ2-1	TRBD2	CSVDTSGVYNEQFF	TGCAGCGTTGACACTAGCGGGGTTTACAATGAGCAGTTCTTC
many	TRBV7-2	TRBJ2-5	NA	CASSPYTGETQYF	TGTGCCAGCAGCCCCTATACGGGGGAGACCCAGTACTTC
many	TRBV6-6	TRBJ2-7	NA	CASSHPGYYEQYF	TGTGCCAGCAGTCACCCCGGCTACTACGAGCAGTACTTC
many	TRBV7-6	TRBJ2-7	NA	CASSPGTPNGEQYF	TGTGCCAGCAGCCCCGGGACCCCAAATGGTGAGCAGTACTTC
many	TRBV2	TRBJ2-7	TRBD1	CASSEVMGQGYEQYF	TGTGCCAGCAGTGAAGTTATGGGACAGGGCTACGAGCAGTACTTC
many	TRBV19	TRBJ2-1	NA	CASNFGQHSYNEQFF	TGTGCCAGTAACTTTGGACAGCACTCCTACAATGAGCAGTTCTTC
many	TRBV7-2	TRBJ2-7	NA	CASSALNEQYF	TGTGCCAGCAGCGCCTTGAACGAGCAGTACTTC
many	TRBV18	TRBJ1-4	NA	CASSPRTDEKLFF	TGTGCCAGCTCACCACGGACTGATGAAAAACTGTTTTTT
many	TRBV30	TRBJ1-5	NA	CAWSVLSNQPQHF	TGTGCCTGGAGTGTACTTAGCAATCAGCCCCAGCATTTT
many	TRBV20-1	TRBJ1-1	NA	CSAYLQGGDTEAFF	TGCAGTGCCTATCTACAGGGAGGGGACACTGAAGCTTTCTTT
few	TRBV25-1	TRBJ2-5	NA	CASKNPAQETQYF	TGTGCCAGCAAGAATCCAGCCCAAGAGACCCAGTACTTC
many	TRBV12-3/TRBV12-4	TRBJ2-7	NA	CASSLQDSYEQYF	TGTGCCAGCAGTTTACAGGACTCCTACGAGCAGTACTTC
medium-sized	TRBV7-6	TRBJ2-3	TRBD2	CASFGGSGTDTQYF	TGTGCCAGCTTTGGCGGGAGTGGGACAGATACGCAGTATTTT
many	TRBV5-6	TRBJ2-2	NA	CAGQGRANTGELFF	TGTGCCGGCCAGGGGAGGGCTAACACCGGGGAGCTGTTTTTT
NA	TRBV5-1	TRBJ1-4	NA	CASSLGSSTNEKLFF	TGCGCCAGCAGCTTGGGGTCTTCAACTAATGAAAAACTGTTTTTT
many	TRBV12-5	TRBJ1-1	NA	CASGVNTEAFF	TGTGCTAGTGGAGTGAACACTGAAGCTTTCTTT
many	TRBV24-1	TRBJ2-3	NA	CATEGDRTDTQYF	TGTGCCACAGAGGGAGATCGGACAGATACGCAGTATTTT
many	TRBV7-9	TRBJ2-3	NA	CASSSSGVTTDTQYF	TGTGCCAGCAGCTCGAGCGGCGTCACCACAGATACGCAGTATTTT
many	TRBV12-3/TRBV12-4	TRBJ1-5	NA	CASSSPPDQPQHF	TGTGCCAGCAGTTCCCCTCCTGATCAGCCCCAGCATTTT
many	TRBV2	TRBJ2-2	NA	CASSQELDTGELFF	TGTGCCAGCAGCCAAGAGCTAGACACCGGGGAGCTGTTTTTT
many	TRBV20-1	TRBJ2-3	NA	CSAPPGAGTDTQYF	TGCAGTGCTCCCCCGGGGGCTGGCACAGATACGCAGTATTTT
many	TRBV7-2	TRBJ1-6	NA	CASSLGPESPLHF	TGTGCCAGCAGCCTTGGTCCAGAGTCACCCCTCCACTTT
many	TRBV10-3	TRBJ2-1	TRBD1	CATQTGRNEQFF	TGTGCCACCCAGACAGGGCGCAATGAGCAGTTCTTC
many	TRBV21-1	TRBJ2-2	NA	CASSVLAGGPQGDTGELFF	TGTGCCAGCAGCGTTCTAGCGGGAGGCCCCCAAGGGGACACCGGGGAGCTGTTTTTT
few	TRBV21-1	TRBJ1-1	NA	CASSKAGMNTEAFF	TGTGCCAGCAGCAAAGCAGGGATGAACACTGAAGCTTTCTTT
many	TRBV3-1	TRBJ2-5	NA	CASSQAGAAETQYF	TGTGCCAGCAGCCAAGCCGGGGCGGCGGAGACCCAGTACTTC
few	TRBV3-1	TRBJ1-5	NA	CASSQQRDQPQHF	TGTGCCAGCAGCCAACAGCGGGATCAGCCCCAGCATTTT
many	TRBV7-6	TRBJ2-3	NA	CASSAYQGDTQYF	TGTGCCAGCAGCGCCTATCAAGGGGATACGCAGTATTTT
many	TRBV24-1	TRBJ2-3	NA	CATRSGTDTQYF	TGTGCCACCAGAAGCGGCACAGATACGCAGTATTTT
few	TRBV10-3	TRBJ2-7	NA	CAISESRAGRYEQYF	TGTGCCATCAGTGAGTCAAGGGCAGGGAGGTACGAGCAGTACTTC
many	TRBV15	TRBJ1-1	TRBD1	CATRLQGDTEAFF	TGTGCCACCAGGTTGCAGGGGGACACTGAAGCTTTCTTT
many	TRBV20-1	TRBJ1-2	NA	CSAGGKDYGYTF	TGCAGTGCGGGGGGGAAAGACTATGGCTACACCTTC
many	TRBV6-6	TRBJ2-7	NA	CASTPIGEFDEQYF	TGTGCCAGCACCCCAATCGGGGAATTCGACGAGCAGTACTTC
NA	TRBV11-2	TRBJ1-1	NA	CASSPNQVIEAFF	TGTGCCAGCAGCCCAAATCAGGTGATTGAAGCTTTCTTT